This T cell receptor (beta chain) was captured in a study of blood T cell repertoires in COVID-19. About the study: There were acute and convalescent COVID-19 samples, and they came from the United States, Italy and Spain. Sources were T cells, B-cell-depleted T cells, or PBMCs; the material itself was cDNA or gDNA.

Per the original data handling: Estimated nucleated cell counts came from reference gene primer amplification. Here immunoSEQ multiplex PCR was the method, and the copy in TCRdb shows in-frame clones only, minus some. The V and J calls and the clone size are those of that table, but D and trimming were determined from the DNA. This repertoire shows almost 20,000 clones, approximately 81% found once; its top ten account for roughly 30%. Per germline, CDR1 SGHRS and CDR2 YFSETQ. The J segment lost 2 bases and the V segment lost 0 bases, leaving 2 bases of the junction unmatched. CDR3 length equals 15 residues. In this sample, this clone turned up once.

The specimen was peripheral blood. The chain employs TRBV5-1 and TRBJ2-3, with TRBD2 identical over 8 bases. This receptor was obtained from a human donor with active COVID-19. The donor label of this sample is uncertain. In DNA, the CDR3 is TGCGCCAGCAGCTTGGGGACTAGCACCACAGATACGCAGTATTTT. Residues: CASSLGTSTTDTQYF. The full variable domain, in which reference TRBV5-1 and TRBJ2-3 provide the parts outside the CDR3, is KAGVTQTPRYLIKTRGQQVTLSCSPISGHRSVSWYQQTPGQGLQFLFEYFSETQRNKGNFPGRFSGRQFSNSRSEMNVSTLELGDSALYLCASSLGTSTTDTQYFGPGTRLTVL.